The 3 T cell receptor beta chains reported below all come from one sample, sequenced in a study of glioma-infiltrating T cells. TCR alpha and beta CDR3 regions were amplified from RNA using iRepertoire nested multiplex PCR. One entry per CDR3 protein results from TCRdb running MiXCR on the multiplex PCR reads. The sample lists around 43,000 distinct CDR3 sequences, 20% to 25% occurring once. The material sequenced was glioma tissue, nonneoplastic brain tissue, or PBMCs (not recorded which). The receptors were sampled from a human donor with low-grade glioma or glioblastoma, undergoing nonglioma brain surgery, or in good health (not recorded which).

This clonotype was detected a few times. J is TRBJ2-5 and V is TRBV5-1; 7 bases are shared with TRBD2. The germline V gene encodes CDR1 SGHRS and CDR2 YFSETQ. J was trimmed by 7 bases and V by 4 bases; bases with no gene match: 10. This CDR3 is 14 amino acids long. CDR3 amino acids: CASSADLSGGTQYF. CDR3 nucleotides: TGCGCCAGCAGCGCGGACCTCTCGGGGGGGACCCAGTACTTC. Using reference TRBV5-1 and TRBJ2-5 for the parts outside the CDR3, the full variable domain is KAGVTQTPRYLIKTRGQQVTLSCSPISGHRSVSWYQQTPGQGLQFLFEYFSETQRNKGNFPGRFSGRQFSNSRSEMNVSTLELGDSALYLCASSADLSGGTQYFGPGTRLLVL.

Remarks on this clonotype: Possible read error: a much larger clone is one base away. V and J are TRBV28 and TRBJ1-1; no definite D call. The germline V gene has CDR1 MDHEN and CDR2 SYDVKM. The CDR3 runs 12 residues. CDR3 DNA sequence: TGTGCCGGCAGTTTAACTTACACTGAAGCTTTCTTT. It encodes CAGSLTYTEAFF.

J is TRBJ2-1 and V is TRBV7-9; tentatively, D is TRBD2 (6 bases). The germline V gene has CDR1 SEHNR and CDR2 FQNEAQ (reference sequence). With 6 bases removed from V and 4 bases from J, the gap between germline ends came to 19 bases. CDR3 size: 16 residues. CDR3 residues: CASRYWRAVGYNEQFF. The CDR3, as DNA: TGTGCCAGCAGATATTGGAGGGCCGTAGGATACAATGAGCAGTTCTTC. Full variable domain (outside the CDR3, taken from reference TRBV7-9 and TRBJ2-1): DTGVSQNPRHKITKRGQNVTFRCDPISEHNRLYWYRQTLGQGPEFLTYFQNEAQLEKSRLLSDRFSAERPKGSFSTLEIQRTEQGDSAMYLCASRYWRAVGYNEQFFGPGTRLTVL.